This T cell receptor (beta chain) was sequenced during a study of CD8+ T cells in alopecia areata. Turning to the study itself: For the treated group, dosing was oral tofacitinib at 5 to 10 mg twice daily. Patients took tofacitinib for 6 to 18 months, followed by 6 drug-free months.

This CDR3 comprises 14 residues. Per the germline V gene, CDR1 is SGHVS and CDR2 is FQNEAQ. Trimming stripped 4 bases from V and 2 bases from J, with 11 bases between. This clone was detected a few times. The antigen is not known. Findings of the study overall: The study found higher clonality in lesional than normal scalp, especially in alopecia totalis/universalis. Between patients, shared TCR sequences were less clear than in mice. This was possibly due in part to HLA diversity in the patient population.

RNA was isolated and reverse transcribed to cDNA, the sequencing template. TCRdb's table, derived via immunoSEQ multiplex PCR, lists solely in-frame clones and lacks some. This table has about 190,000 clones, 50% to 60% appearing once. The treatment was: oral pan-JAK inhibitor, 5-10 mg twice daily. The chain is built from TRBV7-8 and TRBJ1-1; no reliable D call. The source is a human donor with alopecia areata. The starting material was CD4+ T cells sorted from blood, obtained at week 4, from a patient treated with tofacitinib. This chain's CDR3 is CASSSRGSNTEAFF. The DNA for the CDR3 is TGTGCCAGCAGCTCCCGGGGTAGCAACACTGAAGCTTTCTTT. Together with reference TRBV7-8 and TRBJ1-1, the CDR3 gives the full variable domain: GAGVSQSPRYKVAKRGQDVALRCDPISGHVSLFWYQQALGQGPEFLTYFQNEAQLDKSGLPSDRFFAERPEGSVSTLKIQRTQQEDSAVYLCASSSRGSNTEAFFGQGTRLTVV.